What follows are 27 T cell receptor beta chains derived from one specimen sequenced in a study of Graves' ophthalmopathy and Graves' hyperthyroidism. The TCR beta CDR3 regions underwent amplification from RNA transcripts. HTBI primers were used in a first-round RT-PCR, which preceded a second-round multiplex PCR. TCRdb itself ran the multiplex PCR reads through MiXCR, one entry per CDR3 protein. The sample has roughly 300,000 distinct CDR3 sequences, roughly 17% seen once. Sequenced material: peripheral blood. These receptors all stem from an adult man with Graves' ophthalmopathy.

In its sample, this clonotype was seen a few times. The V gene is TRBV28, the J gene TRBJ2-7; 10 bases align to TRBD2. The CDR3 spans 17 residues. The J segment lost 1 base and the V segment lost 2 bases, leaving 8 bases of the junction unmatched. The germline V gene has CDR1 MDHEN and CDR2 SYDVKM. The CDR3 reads CASSLPPTSGTSYEQYF. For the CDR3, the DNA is TGTGCCAGCAGTTTACCCCCCACTAGCGGGACATCCTACGAGCAGTACTTC.

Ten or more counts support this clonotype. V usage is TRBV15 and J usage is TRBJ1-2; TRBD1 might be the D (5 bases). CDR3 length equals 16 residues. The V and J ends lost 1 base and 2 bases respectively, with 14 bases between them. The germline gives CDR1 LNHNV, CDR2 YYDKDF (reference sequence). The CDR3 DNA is TGTGCCACCAGCAGAGGAAGACAGAGCGTAAACTATGGCTACACCTTC. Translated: CATSRGRQSVNYGYTF. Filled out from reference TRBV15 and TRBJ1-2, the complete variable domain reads DAMVIQNPRYQVTQFGKPVTLSCSQTLNHNVMYWYQQKSSQAPKLLFHYYDKDFNNEADTPDNFQSRRPNTSFCFLDIRSPGLGDTAMYLCATSRGRQSVNYGYTFGSGTRLTVV.

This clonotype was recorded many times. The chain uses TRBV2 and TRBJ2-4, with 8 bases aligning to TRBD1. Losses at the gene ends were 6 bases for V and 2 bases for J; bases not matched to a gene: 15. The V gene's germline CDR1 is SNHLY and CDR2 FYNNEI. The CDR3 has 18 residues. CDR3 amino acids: CASRHLGRGRVTKNIQYF. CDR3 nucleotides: TGTGCCAGCAGGCACCTGGGCAGGGGGCGGGTAACCAAAAACATTCAGTACTTC.

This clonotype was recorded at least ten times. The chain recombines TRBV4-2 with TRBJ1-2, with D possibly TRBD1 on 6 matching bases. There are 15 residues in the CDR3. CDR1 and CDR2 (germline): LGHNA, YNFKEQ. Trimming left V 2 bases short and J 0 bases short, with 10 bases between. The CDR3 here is CASSQSRGTNYGYTF. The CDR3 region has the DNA TGTGCCAGCAGCCAAAGCAGGGGAACTAACTATGGCTACACCTTC.

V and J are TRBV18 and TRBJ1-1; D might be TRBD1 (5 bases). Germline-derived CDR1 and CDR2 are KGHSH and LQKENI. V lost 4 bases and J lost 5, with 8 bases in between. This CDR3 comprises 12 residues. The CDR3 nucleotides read TGTGCCAGCTCACAACGACAGACTGAAGCTTTCTTT. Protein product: CASSQRQTEAFF. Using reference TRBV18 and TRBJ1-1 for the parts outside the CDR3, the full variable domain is NAGVMQNPRHLVRRRGQEARLRCSPMKGHSHVYWYRQLPEEGLKFMVYLQKENIIDESGMPKERFSAEFPKEGPSILRIQQVVRGDSAAYFCASSQRQTEAFFGQGTRLTVV.

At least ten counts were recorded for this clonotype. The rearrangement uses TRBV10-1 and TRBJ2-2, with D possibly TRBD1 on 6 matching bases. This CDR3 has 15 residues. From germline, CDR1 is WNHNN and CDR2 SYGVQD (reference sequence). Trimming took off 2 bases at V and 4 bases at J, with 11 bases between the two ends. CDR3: CASSESRGSTGELFF. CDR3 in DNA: TGCGCCAGCAGTGAGAGCAGGGGAAGCACCGGGGAGCTGTTTTTT.

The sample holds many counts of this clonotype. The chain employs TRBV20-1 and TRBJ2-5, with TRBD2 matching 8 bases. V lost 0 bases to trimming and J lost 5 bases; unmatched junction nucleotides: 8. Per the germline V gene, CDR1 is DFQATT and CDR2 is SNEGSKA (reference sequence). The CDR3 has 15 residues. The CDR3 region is CSARDRSGSGETQYF. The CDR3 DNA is TGCAGTGCTAGAGATAGAAGCGGGAGCGGGGAGACCCAGTACTTC.

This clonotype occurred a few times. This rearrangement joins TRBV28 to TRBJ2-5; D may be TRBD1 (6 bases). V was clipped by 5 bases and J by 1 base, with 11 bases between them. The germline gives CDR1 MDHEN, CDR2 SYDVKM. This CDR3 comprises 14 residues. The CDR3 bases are TGTGCCAGCAGTAACCCGACAGGCCAAGAGACCCAGTACTTC. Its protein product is CASSNPTGQETQYF.

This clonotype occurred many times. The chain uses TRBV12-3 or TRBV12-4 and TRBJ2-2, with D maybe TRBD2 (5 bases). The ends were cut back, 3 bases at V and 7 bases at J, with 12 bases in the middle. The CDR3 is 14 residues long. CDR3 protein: CASSLRVLHGELFF. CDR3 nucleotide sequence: TGTGCCAGCAGTTTGAGGGTGTTGCACGGGGAGCTGTTTTTT.

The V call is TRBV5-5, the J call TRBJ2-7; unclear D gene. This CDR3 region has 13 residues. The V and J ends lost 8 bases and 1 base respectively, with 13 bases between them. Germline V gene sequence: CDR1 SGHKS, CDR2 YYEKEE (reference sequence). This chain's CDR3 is CASRQYPSYEQYF. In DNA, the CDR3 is TGTGCCAGTAGACAATACCCGTCCTACGAGCAGTACTTC.

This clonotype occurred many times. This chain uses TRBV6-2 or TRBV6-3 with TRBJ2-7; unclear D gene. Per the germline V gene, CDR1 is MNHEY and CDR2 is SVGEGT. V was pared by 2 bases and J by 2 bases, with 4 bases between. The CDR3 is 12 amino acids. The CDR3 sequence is CASSYMAYEQYF. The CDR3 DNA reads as TGTGCCAGCAGTTACATGGCCTACGAGCAGTACTTC.

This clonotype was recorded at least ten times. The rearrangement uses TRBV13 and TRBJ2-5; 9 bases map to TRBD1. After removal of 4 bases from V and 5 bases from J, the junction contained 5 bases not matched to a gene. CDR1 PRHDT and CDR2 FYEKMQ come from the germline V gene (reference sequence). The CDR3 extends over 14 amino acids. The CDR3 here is CASSSPGTGETQYF. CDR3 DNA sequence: TGTGCCAGCAGCTCCCCCGGGACAGGGGAGACCCAGTACTTC.

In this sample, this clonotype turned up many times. Written as DNA, the CDR3 is TGTGCCAGCACCAGAATTAGCGGGGGGGCAGAGACCCAGTACTTC. Translated, it gives CASTRISGGAETQYF. The chain employs TRBV7-2 and TRBJ2-5; 11 bases line up with TRBD2. In germline, CDR1 is SGHTA, CDR2 FQGNSA. The CDR3 consists of 15 residues. Losses at the gene ends were 7 bases for V and 4 bases for J; bases not matched to a gene: 8.

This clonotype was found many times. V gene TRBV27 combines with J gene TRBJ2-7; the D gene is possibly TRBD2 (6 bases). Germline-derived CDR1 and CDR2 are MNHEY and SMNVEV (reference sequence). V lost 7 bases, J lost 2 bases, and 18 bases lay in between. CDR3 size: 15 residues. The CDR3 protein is CASKGTWTETYEQYF. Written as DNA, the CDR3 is TGTGCCAGCAAAGGGACTTGGACGGAGACCTACGAGCAGTACTTC.

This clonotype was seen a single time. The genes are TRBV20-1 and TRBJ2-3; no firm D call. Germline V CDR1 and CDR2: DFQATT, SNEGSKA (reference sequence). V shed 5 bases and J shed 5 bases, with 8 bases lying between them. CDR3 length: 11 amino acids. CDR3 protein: CSAPLIDTQYF. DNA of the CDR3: TGCAGTGCTCCCCTGATAGATACGCAGTATTTT.

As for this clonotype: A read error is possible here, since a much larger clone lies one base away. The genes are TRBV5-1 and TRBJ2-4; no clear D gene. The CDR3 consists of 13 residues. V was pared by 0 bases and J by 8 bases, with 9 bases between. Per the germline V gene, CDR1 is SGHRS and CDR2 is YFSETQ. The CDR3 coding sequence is TGCGCCAGCAGCTTGGATCAGATAGACATTCAGTACTTC. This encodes CASSLDQIDIQYF.

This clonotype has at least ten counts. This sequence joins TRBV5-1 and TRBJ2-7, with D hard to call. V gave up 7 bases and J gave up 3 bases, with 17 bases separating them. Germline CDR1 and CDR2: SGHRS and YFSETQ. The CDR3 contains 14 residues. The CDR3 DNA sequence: TGCGCCAGCTCCATCGGTCAGAAACTCTACGAGCAGTACTTC. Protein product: CASSIGQKLYEQYF.

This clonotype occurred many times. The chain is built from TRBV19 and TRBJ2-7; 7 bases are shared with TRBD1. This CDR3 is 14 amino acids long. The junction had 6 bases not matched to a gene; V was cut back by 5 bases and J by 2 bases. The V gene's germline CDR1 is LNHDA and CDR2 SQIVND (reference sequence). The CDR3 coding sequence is TGTGCCAGTAGTTCCCGGGACAGTCCCTACGAGCAGTACTTC. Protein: CASSSRDSPYEQYF.

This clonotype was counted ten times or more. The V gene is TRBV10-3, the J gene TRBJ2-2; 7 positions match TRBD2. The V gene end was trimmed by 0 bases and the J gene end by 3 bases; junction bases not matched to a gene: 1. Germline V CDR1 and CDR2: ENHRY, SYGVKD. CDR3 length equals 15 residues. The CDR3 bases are TGTGCCATCAGTGAGTCGGGGGGGGACACCGGGGAGCTGTTTTTT. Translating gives CAISESGGDTGELFF.

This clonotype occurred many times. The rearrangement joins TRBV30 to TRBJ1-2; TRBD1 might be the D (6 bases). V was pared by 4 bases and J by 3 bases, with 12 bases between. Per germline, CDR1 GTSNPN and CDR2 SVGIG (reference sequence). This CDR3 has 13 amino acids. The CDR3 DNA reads TGTGCCTGGACTAGGGACAACTACTATGGCTACACCTTC. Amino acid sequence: CAWTRDNYYGYTF.

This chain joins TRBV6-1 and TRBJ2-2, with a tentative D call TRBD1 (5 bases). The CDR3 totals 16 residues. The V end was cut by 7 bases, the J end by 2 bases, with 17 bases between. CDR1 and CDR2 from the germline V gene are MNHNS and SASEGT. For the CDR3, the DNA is TGTGCCAGCACCTTGACAGACCCTGAAAACACCGGGGAGCTGTTTTTT. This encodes CASTLTDPENTGELFF.

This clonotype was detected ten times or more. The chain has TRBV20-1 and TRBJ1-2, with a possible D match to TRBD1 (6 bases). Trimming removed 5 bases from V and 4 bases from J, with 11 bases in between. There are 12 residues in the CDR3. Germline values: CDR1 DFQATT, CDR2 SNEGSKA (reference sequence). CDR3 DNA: TGCAGTGCTGGCGGACAGATCTATGGCTACACCTTC. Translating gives CSAGGQIYGYTF.

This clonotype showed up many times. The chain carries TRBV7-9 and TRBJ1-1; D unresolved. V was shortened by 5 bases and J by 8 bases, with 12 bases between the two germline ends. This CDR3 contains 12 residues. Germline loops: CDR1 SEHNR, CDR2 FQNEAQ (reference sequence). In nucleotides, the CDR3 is TGTGCCAGCAGCACATCTGAGAGAGAAGCTTTCTTT. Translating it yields CASSTSEREAFF.

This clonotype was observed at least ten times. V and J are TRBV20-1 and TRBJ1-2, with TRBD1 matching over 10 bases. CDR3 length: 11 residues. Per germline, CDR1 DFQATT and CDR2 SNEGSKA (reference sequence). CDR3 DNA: TGCAGCGCCGGGACAGGGGTTGGCTACACCTTC. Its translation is CSAGTGVGYTF.

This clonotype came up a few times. CDR3 loop: CASSEGAAGYEQYF. The CDR3 DNA follows: TGTGCCAGCAGTGAAGGGGCTGCGGGCTACGAGCAGTACTTC. The rearrangement uses TRBV6-1 and TRBJ2-7; weak D call: TRBD2 (5 bases). Germline V gene lookup returns CDR1 MNHNS and CDR2 SASEGT. The CDR3 is made up of 14 amino acids. Trimming took off 1 base at V and 3 bases at J, with 10 bases between the two ends.

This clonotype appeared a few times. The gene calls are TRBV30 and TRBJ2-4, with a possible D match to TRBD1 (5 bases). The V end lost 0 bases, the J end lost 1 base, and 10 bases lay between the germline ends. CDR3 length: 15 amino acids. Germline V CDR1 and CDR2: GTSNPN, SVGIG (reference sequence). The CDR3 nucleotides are TGTGCCTGGAGTGTACCAGGGATGGCCAAAAACATTCAGTACTTC. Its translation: CAWSVPGMAKNIQYF.

CDR3 loop: CASSIWGTGRNTEAFF. The CDR3 DNA reads TGTGCCAGTAGTATTTGGGGGACAGGGCGGAACACTGAAGCTTTCTTT. This chain uses TRBV19 with TRBJ1-1; the match to TRBD1 covers 9 bases. This CDR3 contains 16 residues. CDR1 LNHDA and CDR2 SQIVND come from the germline V gene (reference sequence). The junction had 6 bases not matched to a gene; V was cut back by 3 bases and J by 1 base.